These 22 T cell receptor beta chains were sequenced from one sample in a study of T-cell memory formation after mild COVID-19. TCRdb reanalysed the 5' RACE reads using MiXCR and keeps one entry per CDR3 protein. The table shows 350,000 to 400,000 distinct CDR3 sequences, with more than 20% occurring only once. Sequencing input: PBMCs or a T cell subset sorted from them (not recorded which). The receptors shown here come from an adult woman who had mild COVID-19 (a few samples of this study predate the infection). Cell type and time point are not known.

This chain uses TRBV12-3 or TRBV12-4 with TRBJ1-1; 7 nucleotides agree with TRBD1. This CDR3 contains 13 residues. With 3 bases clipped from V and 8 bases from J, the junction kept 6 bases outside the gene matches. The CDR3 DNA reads TGTGCCAGCAGTTTCTCCCGGGACAGCGAAGCTTTCTTT. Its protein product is CASSFSRDSEAFF.

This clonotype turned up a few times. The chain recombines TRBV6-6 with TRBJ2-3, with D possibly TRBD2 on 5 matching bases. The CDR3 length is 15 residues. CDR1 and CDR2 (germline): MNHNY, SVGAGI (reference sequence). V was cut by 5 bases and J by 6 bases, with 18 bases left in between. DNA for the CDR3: TGTGCCAGCAGTCGCTCTAGCCCCCGGTATGATACGCAGTATTTT. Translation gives CASSRSSPRYDTQYF.

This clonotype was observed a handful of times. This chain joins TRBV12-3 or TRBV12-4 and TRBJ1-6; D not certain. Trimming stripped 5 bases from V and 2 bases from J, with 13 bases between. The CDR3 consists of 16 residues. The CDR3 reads CASSGSYGPYNSPLHF. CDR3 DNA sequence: TGTGCCAGCAGTGGTTCCTACGGTCCCTATAATTCACCCCTCCACTTT.

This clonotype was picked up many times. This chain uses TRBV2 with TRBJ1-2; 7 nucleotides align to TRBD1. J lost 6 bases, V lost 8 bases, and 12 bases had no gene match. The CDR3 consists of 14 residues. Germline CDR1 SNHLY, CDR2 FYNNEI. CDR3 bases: TGTGCCAGCCTCGACAGGGTCTTATCCCATGGCTACACCTTC. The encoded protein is CASLDRVLSHGYTF.

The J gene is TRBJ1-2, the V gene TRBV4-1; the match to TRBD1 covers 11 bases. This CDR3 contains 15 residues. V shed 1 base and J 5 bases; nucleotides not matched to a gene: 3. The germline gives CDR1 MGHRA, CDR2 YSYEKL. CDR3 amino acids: CASSQAGTGGYGYTF. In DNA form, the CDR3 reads TGCGCCAGCAGCCAAGCTGGGACAGGGGGTTATGGCTACACCTTC.

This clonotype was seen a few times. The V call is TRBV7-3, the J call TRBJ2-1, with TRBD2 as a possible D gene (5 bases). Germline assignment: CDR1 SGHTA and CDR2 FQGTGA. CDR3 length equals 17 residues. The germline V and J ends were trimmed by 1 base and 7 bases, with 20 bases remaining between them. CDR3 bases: TGTGCCAGCAGCTTAAACCCCCGTAGGGAGTCGAGGAATGAGCAGTTCTTC. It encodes CASSLNPRRESRNEQFF.

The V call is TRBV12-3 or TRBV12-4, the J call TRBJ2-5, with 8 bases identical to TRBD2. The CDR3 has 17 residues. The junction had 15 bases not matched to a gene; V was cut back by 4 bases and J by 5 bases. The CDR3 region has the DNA TGTGCCAGCAGTTCCGGACTAGCCGGACGTGGGTCGGAGACCCAGTACTTC. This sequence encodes CASSSGLAGRGSETQYF.

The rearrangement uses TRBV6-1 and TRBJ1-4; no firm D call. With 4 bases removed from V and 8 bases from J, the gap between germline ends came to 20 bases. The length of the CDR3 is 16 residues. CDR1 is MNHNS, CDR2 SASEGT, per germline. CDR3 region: CASSVLEALVEEKLFF. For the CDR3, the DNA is TGTGCCAGCAGTGTACTCGAGGCCCTAGTTGAAGAAAAACTGTTTTTT.

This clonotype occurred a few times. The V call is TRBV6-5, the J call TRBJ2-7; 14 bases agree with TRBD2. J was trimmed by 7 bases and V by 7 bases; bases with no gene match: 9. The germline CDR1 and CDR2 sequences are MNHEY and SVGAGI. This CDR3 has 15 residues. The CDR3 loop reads CASTGLAGGGREQYF. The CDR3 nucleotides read TGTGCCAGCACAGGACTAGCGGGAGGAGGAAGGGAGCAGTACTTC.

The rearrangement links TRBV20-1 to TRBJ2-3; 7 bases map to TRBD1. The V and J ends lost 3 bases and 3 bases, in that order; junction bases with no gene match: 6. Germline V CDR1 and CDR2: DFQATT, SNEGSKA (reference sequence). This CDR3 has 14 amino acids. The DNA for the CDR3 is TGCAGTGCTAGCGCCGGGACAGCTACAGATACGCAGTATTTT. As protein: CSASAGTATDTQYF.

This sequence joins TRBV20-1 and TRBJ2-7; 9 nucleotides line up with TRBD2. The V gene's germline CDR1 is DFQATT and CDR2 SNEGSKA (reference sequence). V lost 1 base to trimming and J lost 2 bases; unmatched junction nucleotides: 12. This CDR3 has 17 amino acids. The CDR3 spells CSARVSAGTSITYEQYF. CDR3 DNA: TGCAGTGCTAGAGTCTCCGCCGGGACTAGCATCACCTACGAGCAGTACTTC.

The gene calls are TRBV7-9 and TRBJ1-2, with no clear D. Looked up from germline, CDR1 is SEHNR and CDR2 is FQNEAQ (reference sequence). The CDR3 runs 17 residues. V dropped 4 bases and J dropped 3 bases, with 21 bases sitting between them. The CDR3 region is CASSSSSGRRRDYGYTF. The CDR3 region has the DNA TGTGCCAGCAGCTCTTCATCTGGCAGGAGAAGAGACTATGGCTACACCTTC.

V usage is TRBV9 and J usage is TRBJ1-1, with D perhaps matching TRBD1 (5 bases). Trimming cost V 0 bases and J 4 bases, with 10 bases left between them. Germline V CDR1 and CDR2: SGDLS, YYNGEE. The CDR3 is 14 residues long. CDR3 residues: CASSVEGLSTEAFF. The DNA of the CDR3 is TGTGCCAGCAGCGTAGAGGGGTTGAGCACTGAAGCTTTCTTT.

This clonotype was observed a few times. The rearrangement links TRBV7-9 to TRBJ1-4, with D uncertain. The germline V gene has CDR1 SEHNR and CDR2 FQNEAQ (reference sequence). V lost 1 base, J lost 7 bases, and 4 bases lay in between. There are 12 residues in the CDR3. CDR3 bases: TGTGCCAGCAGCTTAGTGATTGAAAAACTGTTTTTT. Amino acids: CASSLVIEKLFF.

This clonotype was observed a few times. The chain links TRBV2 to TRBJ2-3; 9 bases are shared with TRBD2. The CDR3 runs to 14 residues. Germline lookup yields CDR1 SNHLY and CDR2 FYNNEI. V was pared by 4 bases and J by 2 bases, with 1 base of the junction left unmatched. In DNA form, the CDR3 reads TGTGCCAGCAGTGGCGGGGGGGCCACAGATACGCAGTATTTT. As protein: CASSGGGATDTQYF.

The CDR3 bases are TGTGCCAGCAGCTCGTCCCCGGGATTCTATGGCTACACCTTC. This translates into CASSSSPGFYGYTF. The chain recombines TRBV7-2 with TRBJ1-2; the D is unclear. Per germline, CDR1 SGHTA and CDR2 FQGNSA. V lost 4 bases and J lost 4, with 13 bases in between. The CDR3 is 14 residues long.

As DNA, the CDR3 is TGCGCCAGCAGCTTACGCACAGGTACTCCCTACGAGCAGTACTTC. Amino acids: CASSLRTGTPYEQYF. The rearrangement joins TRBV5-1 to TRBJ2-7, with TRBD1 as a possible D gene (5 bases). The germline V gene has CDR1 SGHRS and CDR2 YFSETQ. The CDR3 consists of 15 residues. V lost 2 bases and J lost 2, with 14 bases in between.

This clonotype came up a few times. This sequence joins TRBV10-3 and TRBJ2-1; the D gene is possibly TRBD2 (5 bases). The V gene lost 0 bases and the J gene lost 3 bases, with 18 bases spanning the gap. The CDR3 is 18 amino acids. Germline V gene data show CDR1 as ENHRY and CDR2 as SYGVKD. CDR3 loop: CAISESLSTTAGYNEQFF. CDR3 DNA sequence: TGTGCCATCAGTGAGTCCCTCTCGACTACGGCGGGCTACAATGAGCAGTTCTTC.

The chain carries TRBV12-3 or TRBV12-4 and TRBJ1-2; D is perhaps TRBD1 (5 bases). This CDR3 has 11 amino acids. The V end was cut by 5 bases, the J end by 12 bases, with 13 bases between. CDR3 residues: CASSVGLHDTF. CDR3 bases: TGTGCCAGCAGTGTGGGACTCCATGACACCTTC.

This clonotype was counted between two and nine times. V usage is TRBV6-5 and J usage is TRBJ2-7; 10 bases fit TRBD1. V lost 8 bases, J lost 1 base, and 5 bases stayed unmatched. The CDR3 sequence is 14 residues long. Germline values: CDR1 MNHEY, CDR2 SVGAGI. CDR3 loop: CASGKGQGSYEQYF. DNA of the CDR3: TGTGCCAGCGGAAAGGGACAGGGGTCCTACGAGCAGTACTTC.

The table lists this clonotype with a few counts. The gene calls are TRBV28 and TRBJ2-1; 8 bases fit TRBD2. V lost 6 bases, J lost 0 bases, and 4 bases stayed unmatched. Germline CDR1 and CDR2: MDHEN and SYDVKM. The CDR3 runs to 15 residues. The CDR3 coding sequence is TGTGCCAGCAGCCACGGGGGGGCCTCCTACAATGAGCAGTTCTTC. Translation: CASSHGGASYNEQFF.

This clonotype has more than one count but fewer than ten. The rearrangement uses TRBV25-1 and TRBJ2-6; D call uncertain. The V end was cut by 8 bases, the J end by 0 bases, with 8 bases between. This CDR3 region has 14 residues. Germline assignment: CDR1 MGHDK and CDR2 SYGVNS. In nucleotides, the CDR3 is TGTGCCAGCCAGCTCTACTCTGGGGCCAACGTCCTGACTTTC. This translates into CASQLYSGANVLTF.